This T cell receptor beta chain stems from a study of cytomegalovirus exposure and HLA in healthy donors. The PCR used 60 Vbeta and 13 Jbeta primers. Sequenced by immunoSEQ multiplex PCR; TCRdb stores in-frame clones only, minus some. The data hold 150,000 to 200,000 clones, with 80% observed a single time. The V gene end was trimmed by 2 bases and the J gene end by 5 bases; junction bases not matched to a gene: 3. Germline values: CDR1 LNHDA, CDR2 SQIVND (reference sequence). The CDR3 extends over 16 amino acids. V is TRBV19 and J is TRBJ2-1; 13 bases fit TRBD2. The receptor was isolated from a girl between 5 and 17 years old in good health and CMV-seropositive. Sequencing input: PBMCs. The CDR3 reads CASSIWGLAGHNEQFF. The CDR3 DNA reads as TGTGCCAGTAGTATATGGGGACTAGCGGGGCACAATGAGCAGTTCTTC.